Shown below are 26 T cell receptor beta chains from a single sample sequenced in a study of T cell responses to AZD1222 COVID-19 vaccine. TCRdb keeps only in-frame clones here, not all; method: immunoSEQ multiplex PCR. The data hold 100,000 to 150,000 clones, with over 75% observed a single time. The specimen was peripheral blood, collected on day 0 of AZD1222 vaccination. The source is an adult in good health.

The genes are TRBV3-1 (or the pseudogene TRBV3-2) and TRBJ1-1; D unresolved. V was trimmed by 0 bases and J by 4 bases, leaving 6 bases between them. Germline assignment: CDR1 LGHDT and CDR2 YNNKEL (reference sequence). The CDR3 is 13 amino acids. The CDR3 DNA is TGTGCCAGCAGCCAAGATCATGGCACTGAAGCTTTCTTT. Its protein product is CASSQDHGTEAFF.

The DNA of the CDR3 is TGTGCTAGTGGTTGGACCCGCTTGGATACGCAGTATTTT. Residues: CASGWTRLDTQYF. The chain links TRBV12-5 to TRBJ2-3; D unclear. The CDR3 totals 13 residues. Germline CDR1 reads LGHNT; CDR2 reads FRNRAP. Trimming stripped 4 bases from V and 6 bases from J, with 11 bases between.

This chain joins TRBV6-1 and TRBJ1-4, with D possibly matching TRBD1 (5 bases). Trimming took off 3 bases at V and 6 bases at J, with 14 bases between the two ends. This CDR3 is 15 amino acids long. CDR1 is MNHNS and CDR2 is SASEGT in the germline V gene. CDR3 bases: TGTGCCAGCAGTGAGAGGGGAGGGTACGATGAAAAACTGTTTTTT. It encodes CASSERGGYDEKLFF.

This rearrangement joins TRBV30 to TRBJ1-2; the D gene is possibly TRBD1 (5 bases). Trimming took off 2 bases at V and 3 bases at J, with 10 bases between the two ends. The CDR3 runs to 13 residues. The germline V gene has CDR1 GTSNPN and CDR2 SVGIG (reference sequence). CDR3 amino acids: CAWSMGVYYGYTF. The CDR3 region has the DNA TGTGCCTGGAGTATGGGGGTCTACTATGGCTACACCTTC.

Here the CDR3 DNA reads TGTGCCAGTAGAACAACTCCCGGGACCATGAATGAAAAACTGTTTTTT. Translation gives CASRTTPGTMNEKLFF. The chain employs TRBV19 and TRBJ1-4; D is possibly TRBD1 (5 bases). Germline V gene sequence: CDR1 LNHDA, CDR2 SQIVND (reference sequence). This CDR3 contains 16 residues. V was shortened by 6 bases and J by 5 bases, with 19 bases between the two germline ends.

The rearrangement joins TRBV5-4 to TRBJ2-7; D gene unclear. Germline CDR1 is SGHNT and CDR2 is YYREEE (reference sequence). CDR3 length: 11 amino acids. V was trimmed by 0 bases and J by 4 bases, leaving 2 bases between them. CDR3 loop: CASSLEYEQYF. For the CDR3, the DNA is TGTGCCAGCAGCTTGGAATACGAGCAGTACTTC.

The J gene is TRBJ1-1, the V gene TRBV11-2; no firm D call. The V end was cut by 2 bases, the J end by 1 base, with 8 bases between. The CDR3 runs 14 residues. Germline V lookup: CDR1 SGHAT, CDR2 FQNNGV. The CDR3 DNA is TGTGCCAGCAGCTTAAACGGGCAGAACACTGAAGCTTTCTTT. This translates into CASSLNGQNTEAFF.

This chain links TRBV5-6 with TRBJ1-2; 7 bases agree with TRBD1. The CDR3 has 14 residues. V was pared by 3 bases and J by 2 bases, with 4 bases of the junction left unmatched. Germline V gene sequence: CDR1 SGHDT, CDR2 YYEEEE. The CDR3 protein is CASSSTGTNYGYTF. CDR3 bases: TGTGCCAGCAGCTCGACAGGGACCAACTATGGCTACACCTTC. The variable domain in full, with the rest retrieved from reference TRBV5-6 and TRBJ1-2, is DAGVTQSPTHLIKTRGQQVTLRCSPKSGHDTVSWYQQALGQGPQFIFQYYEEEERQRGNFPDRFSGHQFPNYSSELNVNALLLGDSALYLCASSSTGTNYGYTFGSGTRLTVV.

The chain couples TRBV11-3 to TRBJ2-6, with TRBD1 matching over 8 bases. V lost 4 bases to trimming and J lost 3 bases; unmatched junction nucleotides: 5. This CDR3 comprises 16 residues. Germline V gene sequence: CDR1 SGHNT, CDR2 YENEEA. CDR3 DNA sequence: TGTGCCAGCAGCTCAGGGACAGGCTTTGGGGCCAACGTCCTGACTTTC. The encoded protein is CASSSGTGFGANVLTF.

This clone appeared a single time. Compared with germline, one end of the junction differs, possibly owing to a read error. The V call is TRBV7-7, the J call TRBJ2-1; 9 nucleotides line up with TRBD2. CDR3 length: 16 amino acids. The germline V gene encodes CDR1 SSHAT and CDR2 FNYEAQ (reference sequence). In DNA, the CDR3 is TGTGCTAGCAGCTTTCTAGCGGGGTCAACGTACAATGAGCAGTTCTTC. It codes for CASSFLAGSTYNEQFF.

The J gene is TRBJ2-7, the V gene TRBV21-1; no check of the table's D call, TRBD2, against the DNA was made. TRBV21-1 is termed a pseudogene. There are 14 residues in the CDR3. The CDR3 here is CASTNRSGPYEQYF. In DNA form, the CDR3 reads TGTGCCAGCACCAACCGTAGCGGCCCCTACGAGCAGTACTTC.

This chain connects TRBV7-9 to TRBJ2-3; D is unclear. V shed 4 bases and J shed 3 bases, with 5 bases lying between them. The CDR3 contains 12 residues. CDR1 and CDR2 from the germline V gene are SEHNR and FQNEAQ (reference sequence). The CDR3 DNA is TGTGCCAGCAGCTCCGGGACAGATACGCAGTATTTT. Amino acid sequence: CASSSGTDTQYF.

This chain connects TRBV2 to TRBJ2-7; D is possibly TRBD1 (6 bases). V was trimmed by 9 bases and J by 6 bases, leaving 15 bases between them. Germline V gene data show CDR1 as SNHLY and CDR2 as FYNNEI. CDR3 length: 12 amino acids. Here the CDR3 reads CASQETGSEQYF. In DNA, the CDR3 is TGTGCCAGTCAGGAGACAGGTTCCGAGCAGTACTTC.

V usage is TRBV5-5 and J usage is TRBJ2-2; D is unresolved. The CDR3 is 15 residues long. V gave up 0 bases and J gave up 0 bases, with 6 bases separating them. Germline-derived CDR1 and CDR2 are SGHKS and YYEKEE (reference sequence). The CDR3, as DNA: TGTGCCAGCAGCTTGGGATTGGCGAACACCGGGGAGCTGTTTTTT. Protein product: CASSLGLANTGELFF.

The chain carries TRBV7-2 and TRBJ1-5; the D is unclear. The CDR3 has 13 amino acids. Germline CDR1 reads SGHTA; CDR2 reads FQGNSA. Trimming cost V 2 bases and J 2 bases, with 4 bases left between them. CDR3 protein: CASSLQGNQPQHF. DNA of the CDR3: TGTGCCAGCAGCTTACAGGGCAATCAGCCCCAGCATTTT.

The chain recombines TRBV3-1 (or the pseudogene TRBV3-2) with TRBJ2-2; D gene ambiguous. CDR3 size: 14 residues. Germline assignment: CDR1 LGHDT and CDR2 YNNKEL (reference sequence). Between the trimmed V and J ends, which lost 7 bases and 2 bases, there was a span of 11 bases. This CDR3 is CASKAGRNTGELFF. The CDR3 DNA follows: TGTGCCAGCAAGGCAGGTCGTAACACCGGGGAGCTGTTTTTT.

V is TRBV9 and J is TRBJ1-1; D uncertain. The CDR3 runs 14 residues. Trimming shortened V by 0 bases and J by 2 bases, and 8 bases separated the two germline ends. Germline V gene data show CDR1 as SGDLS and CDR2 as YYNGEE. The CDR3 region has the DNA TGTGCCAGCAGCGTAGGGTCCATCAACACTGAAGCTTTCTTT. Translating it yields CASSVGSINTEAFF.

The chain uses TRBV6-6 and TRBJ2-7; D tentatively fits TRBD1 or TRBD2 (5 bases each). Germline V CDR1 and CDR2: MNHNY, SVGAGI (reference sequence). Trimming stripped 2 bases from V and 0 bases from J, with 11 bases between. The CDR3 totals 15 residues. The CDR3 coding sequence is TGTGCCAGCAGTTACGGGACGCCCGACTCCTACGAGCAGTACTTC. This gives the protein CASSYGTPDSYEQYF.

This clone was recorded only once. V gene TRBV28 combines with J gene TRBJ1-4; D possibly corresponds to TRBD1 (5 bases). CDR1 MDHEN and CDR2 SYDVKM come from the germline V gene. The CDR3 is 13 residues long. The V end was cut by 7 bases, the J end by 8 bases, with 14 bases between. DNA of the CDR3: TGTGCCAGCATTAAGGGGACTGAGGAAAAACTGTTTTTT. Translated: CASIKGTEEKLFF.

This clone was recorded once. V is TRBV5-1 and J is TRBJ1-3; D is uncertain. The CDR3 length is 16 residues. Germline CDR1 SGHRS, CDR2 YFSETQ. V lost 7 bases and J 2 bases, leaving 19 bases between the germline ends. The CDR3 loop reads CASSLGPLATGNTIYF. As DNA, the CDR3 is TGCGCCAGCTCTCTAGGACCTCTCGCGACTGGAAACACCATATATTTT. The full variable domain, its missing parts supplied by reference TRBV5-1 and TRBJ1-3, is KAGVTQTPRYLIKTRGQQVTLSCSPISGHRSVSWYQQTPGQGLQFLFEYFSETQRNKGNFPGRFSGRQFSNSRSEMNVSTLELGDSALYLCASSLGPLATGNTIYFGEGSWLTVV.

The rearrangement links TRBV27 to TRBJ2-7; D uncertain. Trimming shortened V by 5 bases and J by 2 bases, and 10 bases separated the two germline ends. CDR3 size: 13 residues. Germline-derived CDR1 and CDR2 are MNHEY and SMNVEV (reference sequence). The CDR3 here is CASSPSPPYEQYF. CDR3 nucleotides: TGTGCCAGCAGTCCCTCCCCCCCCTACGAGCAGTACTTC.

The CDR3 bases are TGTGCCAGCAGCTTAGTCCTAGGGGACAGGCTATTCAATCAGCCCCAGCATTTT. Protein: CASSLVLGDRLFNQPQHF. V is TRBV7-9 and J is TRBJ1-5; 8 bases align to TRBD1. This CDR3 is 18 amino acids long. Per the germline V gene, CDR1 is SEHNR and CDR2 is FQNEAQ (reference sequence). J gave up 3 bases and V 1 base, and 11 bases lay outside the gene matches.

The V and J genes are TRBV3-1 (or the pseudogene TRBV3-2) and TRBJ2-1; maybe TRBD1 (5 bases). CDR3 length: 13 amino acids. V lost 4 bases, J lost 13 bases, and 17 bases lay in between. Germline V lookup: CDR1 LGHDT, CDR2 YNNKEL (reference sequence). CDR3 nucleotide sequence: TGTGCCAGCAGCCGGGGCACGAGAGAGCGACAGTTCTTC. It yields the protein CASSRGTRERQFF.

The chain recombines TRBV19 with TRBJ1-3; TRBD1 matches at 7 bases. CDR3 length equals 16 residues. CDR1 and CDR2 from the germline V gene are LNHDA and SQIVND (reference sequence). With V trimmed by 6 bases and J by 0 bases, 8 bases remained unmatched. The DNA of the CDR3 is TGTGCCAGTAGCGCAGGGGGGCCTAGCTCTGGAAACACCATATATTTT. The encoded protein is CASSAGGPSSGNTIYF.

This chain joins TRBV5-6 and TRBJ1-3, with unresolved D. CDR1 is SGHDT, CDR2 YYEEEE, per germline. V was pared by 0 bases and J by 14 bases, with 21 bases between. CDR3 length: 15 amino acids. CDR3 in DNA: TGTGCCAGCAGCTTGGTGGGTCCTCTGGAAAGCGTTGTATATTTT. Translated: CASSLVGPLESVVYF.

The sample holds one count of this clone. The chain links TRBV2 to TRBJ1-4; D is uncertain. The CDR3 is 15 amino acids. Germline CDR1 reads SNHLY; CDR2 reads FYNNEI. V lost 5 bases to trimming and J lost 3 bases, with 13 bases between them. The CDR3 loop is CASSLTMGANEKLFF. The CDR3 coding sequence is TGTGCCAGCAGTCTAACGATGGGAGCTAATGAAAAACTGTTTTTT.